This T cell receptor beta chain was obtained from a study of human T cells and chemical hapten exposure. Turning to the study itself: Diphenylcyclopropenone doses were given weekly to the scalps of patients across the roughly 22-week study.

Regarding time point: pre-sensitization, week 0. The treatment was: therapeutic diphenylcyclopropenone sensitization with weekly scalp DPC. This clonotype was seen repeatedly, ten times or more. Antigen specificity is unknown. The study's library attached unique molecular identifiers to single cDNA molecules. MiXCR was run by TCRdb on the RACE reads, yielding one entry per CDR3 protein. The sample contains tens of thousands of distinct CDR3 sequences, 6.7% of which appear only once. Study-wide results and limits: Significantly more large CDR3 similarity clusters arose among expanded TCRs than among controls. Donors' alopecia may make their immune response differ from healthy people's.

Trimming pared 0 bases from V and 2 bases from J, leaving 9 bases between. The CDR3 runs to 14 residues. The germline CDR1 and CDR2 sequences are SGDLS and YYNGEE. V is TRBV9 and J is TRBJ2-7; possibly TRBD2 for D (5 bases). The material was whole blood, obtained in connection with sensitization to the hapten diphenylcyclopropenone (DPC). The clonotype originates from a woman aged 25 to 39 with alopecia areata. Some clones in this sample may be carry-over from other donors' samples. The CDR3 DNA reads as TGTGCCAGCAGCGTAGGACCGGAGGCCTACGAGCAGTACTTC. Translation: CASSVGPEAYEQYF.